This TCR beta chain was profiled in a study of neoadjuvant nivolumab and ipilimumab in lung cancer. On the study more broadly: Patients got nivolumab 3 mg/kg on days 1, 15 and 29; combination added ipilimumab 1 mg/kg day 1. General observations from the study: TCR clonality did not significantly correlate with pathologic tumor regression.

The data were produced by immunoSEQ multiplex PCR, yet TCRdb's version contains in-frame clones alone and is incomplete. The table lists 25,000 to 35,000 clones, 83% of them singletons. Concerning this clone: As yet, its antigen is unknown.

This receptor was obtained from an adult with non-small cell lung cancer. The specimen was tumor tissue, collected after neoadjuvant nivolumab, alone or with ipilimumab, at or shortly before surgery.

CDR3 sequence (DNA): TGCGCCAGCAGCTTACTGACGAACACCGGGGAGCTGTTTTTT. Protein sequence: CASSLLTNTGELFF. V gene TRBV5-1 combines with J gene TRBJ2-2; no clear D. Germline V gene sequence: CDR1 SGHRS, CDR2 YFSETQ. The CDR3 is made up of 14 amino acids. The V gene lost 2 bases and the J gene lost 0 bases, with 5 bases spanning the gap.